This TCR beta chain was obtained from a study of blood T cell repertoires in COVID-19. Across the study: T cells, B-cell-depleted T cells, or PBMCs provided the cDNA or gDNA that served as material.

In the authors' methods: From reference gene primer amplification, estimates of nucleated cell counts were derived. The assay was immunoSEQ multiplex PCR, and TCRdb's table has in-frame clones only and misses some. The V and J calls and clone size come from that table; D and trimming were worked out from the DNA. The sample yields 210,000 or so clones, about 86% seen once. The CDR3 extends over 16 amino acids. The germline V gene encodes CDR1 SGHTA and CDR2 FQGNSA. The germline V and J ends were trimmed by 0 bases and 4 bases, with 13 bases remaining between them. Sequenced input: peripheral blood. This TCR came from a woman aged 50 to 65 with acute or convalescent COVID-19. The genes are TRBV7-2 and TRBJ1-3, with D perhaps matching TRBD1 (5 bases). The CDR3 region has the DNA TGTGCCAGCAGCTTAGCACTCGCAGGGTCCGGAAACACCATATATTTT. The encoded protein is CASSLALAGSGNTIYF.